One sample yielded the 20 T cell receptor beta chains listed below, sequenced in a study of blood T cells in healthy people across ages. The authors ran a second PCR of roughly 7 to 11 cycles using a sample-barcoded 5' primer and a J-beta primer mix. In TCRdb, the 5' RACE reads were re-called with MiXCR into one record per CDR3 protein. This table holds over a million distinct CDR3 sequences, about 45% found once. Sequenced: blood. All receptors come from a woman aged 18-29 years in good health.

V is TRBV7-9 and J is TRBJ2-3; TRBD2 matches 8 bases. In germline, CDR1 is SEHNR, CDR2 FQNEAQ (reference sequence). The V segment lost 1 base and the J segment 5 bases; nucleotides outside the gene matches: 8. This CDR3 spans 16 amino acids. CDR3 amino acids: CASSLGSGGLEDTQYF. DNA for the CDR3: TGTGCCAGCAGCTTAGGCAGCGGGGGATTGGAAGATACGCAGTATTTT.

This clonotype was seen a handful of times. The CDR3 nucleotides are TGTGCCAGCCGAAACCAAGAGACCCAGTACTTC. Protein sequence: CASRNQETQYF. This rearrangement joins TRBV4-2 to TRBJ2-5; D not certain. The CDR3 is 11 amino acids. The V and J ends lost 8 bases and 0 bases respectively, with 4 bases between them. Germline V gene data show CDR1 as LGHNA and CDR2 as YNFKEQ.

This clonotype was counted between two and nine times. The chain uses TRBV2 and TRBJ2-5; a weak D match, TRBD2 (5 bases). Looked up from germline, CDR1 is SNHLY and CDR2 is FYNNEI. Deletions cut 4 bases from V and 5 bases from J, with 14 bases between. The CDR3 is 14 residues long. As DNA, the CDR3 is TGTGCCAGCAGTGTTGCTCACGGGGTGGAGACCCAGTACTTC. Protein: CASSVAHGVETQYF.

This clonotype came up many times. The chain couples TRBV4-3 to TRBJ1-5; TRBD1 matches 11 bases. V dropped 3 bases and J dropped 6; count of bases not matched to a gene: 4. Germline V lookup: CDR1 LGHNA, CDR2 YSLEER. This CDR3 is 15 amino acids long. CDR3 nucleotide sequence: TGCGCCAGCAGCCAGGGACAGGGGGGAGGTCAGCCCCAGCATTTT. It yields the protein CASSQGQGGGQPQHF.

This clonotype was counted a single time. This chain joins TRBV28 and TRBJ2-7; D is possibly TRBD1 or TRBD2 (6 bases each). The V end lost 5 bases, the J end lost 2 bases, and 19 bases lay between the germline ends. The CDR3 length is 16 residues. Germline values: CDR1 MDHEN, CDR2 SYDVKM. CDR3 sequence: CASSTLRGRFPYEQYF. The CDR3 coding sequence is TGTGCCAGCAGTACCCTTAGGGGGAGGTTCCCCTACGAGCAGTACTTC.

The chain joins TRBV29-1 to TRBJ2-1, with 9 bases that match TRBD2. The J call is uncertain, as TRBJ2-7 better fits the DNA end. CDR1 and CDR2 from the germline V gene are SQVTM and ANQGSEA. The CDR3 has 14 amino acids. The CDR3 loop is CSVQGLASRNEQYF. CDR3 in DNA: TGCAGCGTTCAGGGACTAGCCTCGAGAAATGAGCAGTACTTC.

The V and J genes are TRBV9 and TRBJ2-1; D may be TRBD2 (7 bases). The last part of the DNA fits TRBJ2-7 better; the J call may be wrong. There are 15 residues in the CDR3. CDR1 is SGDLS and CDR2 is YYNGEE in the germline V gene. Here the CDR3 reads CASSVGWGGYNEQYF. The CDR3 coding sequence is TGTGCCAGCAGCGTAGGTTGGGGGGGCTACAATGAGCAGTACTTC.

Here the CDR3 reads CASSQEIRDSGPYEQFF. In DNA form, the CDR3 reads TGTGCCAGCAGCCAAGAGATTAGGGACAGTGGTCCCTACGAGCAGTTCTTC. The chain employs TRBV4-2 and TRBJ2-1; TRBD1 matches at 7 bases. The ends lost 0 bases at V and 10 bases at J; junction bases unmatched: 15. CDR1 is LGHNA, CDR2 YNFKEQ, per germline. The CDR3 covers 17 residues.

The chain employs TRBV6-2 or TRBV6-3 and TRBJ2-3, with D unresolved. The CDR3 extends over 13 amino acids. Per germline, CDR1 MNHEY and CDR2 SVGEGT. Trimming cost V 3 bases and J 4 bases, with 8 bases left between them. The CDR3 protein is CASSYTFSDTQYF. DNA for the CDR3: TGTGCCAGCAGTTATACCTTTTCAGATACGCAGTATTTT.

This clonotype was counted only a few times. The J gene is TRBJ1-1, the V gene TRBV7-2; D is unresolved. The CDR3 contains 17 residues. Germline V gene sequence: CDR1 SGHTA, CDR2 FQGNSA. V lost 5 bases to trimming and J lost 6 bases, with 25 bases between them. The CDR3 loop is CASSLQPPGWGDSEAFF. The CDR3 bases are TGTGCCAGCAGCCTCCAACCACCCGGTTGGGGTGACTCTGAAGCTTTCTTT.

Only a few counts were recorded for this clonotype. The V and J genes are TRBV2 and TRBJ1-4; D is undetermined. Between the trimmed V and J ends, which lost 6 bases and 10 bases, there was a span of 15 bases. Germline V lookup: CDR1 SNHLY, CDR2 FYNNEI. There are 13 residues in the CDR3. CDR3 amino acids: CASSPQEEGKLFF. Written as DNA, the CDR3 is TGTGCCAGCAGCCCGCAGGAGGAAGGAAAACTGTTTTTT.

This clonotype was observed a handful of times. The chain has TRBV16 and TRBJ1-5; D ambiguous. From germline, CDR1 is KGHSY and CDR2 FQNENV. Trimming removed 2 bases from V and 6 bases from J, with 17 bases in between. This CDR3 region has 16 residues. CDR3 sequence: CASSQGSTWFVQPQHF. CDR3 DNA sequence: TGTGCCAGCAGCCAAGGGAGTACATGGTTCGTTCAGCCCCAGCATTTT. Filled out from reference TRBV16 and TRBJ1-5, the complete variable domain reads GEEVAQTPKHLVRGEGQKAKLYCAPIKGHSYVFWYQQVLKNEFKFLISFQNENVFDETGMPKERFSAKCLPNSPCSLEIQATKLEDSAVYFCASSQGSTWFVQPQHFGDGTRLSIL.

This clonotype turned up a few times. The chain recombines TRBV6-6 with TRBJ1-1, with unresolved D. V lost 10 bases and J lost 1, with 7 bases in between. The germline V gene encodes CDR1 MNHNY and CDR2 SVGAGI (reference sequence). The CDR3 runs 11 residues. Written as DNA, the CDR3 is TGTGCCACTGACAAGAACACTGAAGCTTTCTTT. Protein product: CATDKNTEAFF.

This clonotype has more than one count but fewer than ten. The rearrangement links TRBV20-1 to TRBJ2-1; 12 bases agree with TRBD2. Germline CDR1 and CDR2: DFQATT and SNEGSKA (reference sequence). The V and J ends lost 5 bases and 8 bases, in that order; junction bases with no gene match: 7. CDR3 size: 14 residues. The CDR3 loop reads CSAGTLAGGDEQFF. The CDR3 DNA reads as TGCAGTGCTGGAACCCTAGCGGGGGGGGATGAGCAGTTCTTC.

The chain has TRBV2 and TRBJ2-7; no definite D call. The CDR3 runs 12 residues. Germline loops: CDR1 SNHLY, CDR2 FYNNEI. Trimming left V 4 bases short and J 2 bases short, with 6 bases between. The CDR3 sequence: CASSVVTYEQYF. In DNA form, the CDR3 reads TGTGCCAGCAGTGTAGTAACCTACGAGCAGTACTTC.

The CDR3 region is CSVAGTSGGPPSYNEQFF. The DNA of the CDR3 is TGCAGTGTTGCCGGGACTAGCGGGGGCCCCCCCTCCTACAATGAGCAGTTCTTC. This chain uses TRBV20-1 with TRBJ2-1, with 14 bases that match TRBD2. V lost 7 bases and J lost 0; bases outside the gene matches: 11. There are 18 residues in the CDR3. In germline, CDR1 is DFQATT, CDR2 SNEGSKA (reference sequence).

The CDR3 coding sequence is TGCAGTGCTTCCGATGGGGGAGCTGAAGCTTTCTTT. It codes for CSASDGGAEAFF. The chain links TRBV20-1 to TRBJ1-1; D perhaps matches TRBD1 (5 bases). Trimming left V 5 bases short and J 6 bases short, with 13 bases between. This CDR3 has 12 residues. The V gene's germline CDR1 is DFQATT and CDR2 SNEGSKA (reference sequence).

The J gene is TRBJ2-1, the V gene TRBV27; either TRBD1 or TRBD2 may fit D (5 bases each). Deletions cut 6 bases from V and 5 bases from J, with 11 bases between. Germline V gives CDR1 MNHEY, CDR2 SMNVEV (reference sequence). The CDR3 runs 13 residues. CDR3 region: CASRRGVHNEQFF. The CDR3 nucleotides read TGTGCCAGCAGGCGAGGGGTCCACAATGAGCAGTTCTTC.

There are many counts of this clonotype. A single base separates this from a much larger clone, so it may be a read error. V and J are TRBV7-8 and TRBJ1-1; D remains ambiguous. Germline V lookup: CDR1 SGHVS, CDR2 FQNEAQ. V lost 5 bases and J 2 bases, leaving 12 bases between the germline ends. The CDR3 has 14 residues. DNA for the CDR3: TGTGCCAGCAGCGTAGAGGCAGGTAACACTGAAGCTTTCTTT. Amino acid sequence: CASSVEAGNTEAFF.

This sequence joins TRBV29-1 and TRBJ2-1; D may be TRBD2 (5 bases). This CDR3 is 10 amino acids long. Trimming stripped 7 bases from V and 7 bases from J, with 8 bases between. Germline-derived CDR1 and CDR2 are SQVTM and ANQGSEA. Here the CDR3 DNA reads TGCAGCGGAGGACTGAATGAGCAGTTCTTC. It is translated as CSGGLNEQFF.